The clone carrying this TCR beta chain has more than one count but fewer than ten. This CDR3 has 14 residues. The germline V and J ends were trimmed by 3 bases and 5 bases, with 8 bases remaining between them. CDR1 and CDR2 (germline): LNHDA, SQIVND (reference sequence). The data derive from a study of blood T cell repertoires in COVID-19. Study-wide background: The United States, Italy and Spain were the sources of the acute and convalescent COVID-19 samples. Sources were T cells, B-cell-depleted T cells, or PBMCs; the material itself was cDNA or gDNA.

Methods used by the authors: Cell counts per sample came from amplifying reference gene primers. Libraries were prepared by immunoSEQ multiplex PCR; TCRdb keeps only in-frame clonotypes and omits some of them. V and J calls and clone size are given by that table; D and trimming were obtained from the DNA. The data contain about 120,000 clones, 80% of them singletons. Sequencing used peripheral blood. This TCR was sampled from a human donor in a cohort sampled during active COVID-19. This chain joins TRBV19 and TRBJ1-6; D is unresolved. This CDR3 reads CASSITKNNSPLHF. The CDR3 coding sequence is TGTGCCAGTAGTATCACAAAGAATAATTCACCCCTCCACTTT. Full variable domain (outside the CDR3, taken from reference TRBV19 and TRBJ1-6): DGGITQSPKYLFRKEGQNVTLSCEQNLNHDAMYWYRQDPGQGLRLIYYSQIVNDFQKGDIAEGYSVSREKKESFPLTVTSAQKNPTAFYLCASSITKNNSPLHFGNGTRLTVT.